This TCR beta chain was sequenced during a study of control samples from healthy donors and cancer patients. The CDR3 consists of 15 residues. CDR1 is KGHSH and CDR2 is LQKENI in the germline V gene. V lost 1 base and J 8 bases, leaving 14 bases between the germline ends. Method: immunoSEQ multiplex PCR; TCRdb's copy keeps in-frame clones and lacks some. The sample yields some 200,000 clones, around 94% seen once. The specimen sequenced was blood. The V gene is TRBV18, the J gene TRBJ1-4; D is unresolved. The TCR sequence derives from a man aged 50 to 59 in good health. CDR3 region: CASSPRPLLREKLFF. As DNA, the CDR3 is TGTGCCAGCTCACCACGCCCGCTTTTAAGGGAAAAACTGTTTTTT.